What follows describes a single TCR beta chain. Its antigen remains unknown. The length of the CDR3 is 15 residues. Trimming pared 0 bases from V and 4 bases from J, leaving 10 bases between. From germline, CDR1 is SGHAT and CDR2 FQNNGV. Peripheral blood from each donor was collected in a volume of 8 to 10 milliliters. Primers used in a second PCR of about 6 to 11 cycles were a sample-barcoded 5' primer and a J-beta primer mix. Each cDNA molecule, via a template-switch adaptor with 12 random nucleotides, was tagged. MiXCR, applied by TCRdb to the 5' RACE reads, yields one record per CDR3 protein. The sample gives roughly 1.5 million distinct CDR3 sequences, roughly two fifths of which show up once; 4% is in the top ten. This specimen comes from a study of blood T cells in healthy people across ages. Regarding the study as a whole: Aged donors had fewer naive CD4+ cells and lower diversity than long-lived donors. Because donor CMV status was unknown, expanded clonotype changes were possibly confounded.

The chain uses TRBV11-2 and TRBJ1-5; tentative D call: TRBD1 (5 bases). Input material: blood. This TCR derives from a woman under 30 in good health. The CDR3 is CASSLDPRGNQPQHF. CDR3 bases: TGTGCCAGCAGCTTAGACCCAAGGGGAAATCAGCCCCAGCATTTT.